This entry describes one T cell receptor (beta chain). Antigen: not known. Some second doses came at about 4 weeks and others at about 12 weeks; these were pooled. Only in-frame clones appear in the TCRdb table, and some are missing; sequencing was by immunoSEQ multiplex PCR. The table records around 94,000 clones, about 85% of them present only once. This CDR3 is built from 16 residues. Trimming left V 7 bases short and J 3 bases short, with 18 bases between. Germline values: CDR1 MDHEN, CDR2 SYDVKM. This sample stems from a study of T cell responses to AZD1222 COVID-19 vaccine. Study conclusions and caveats: The donor cohort was predominantly white British with a female majority, and clonal diversity may have been underestimated. Within unmutated variant regions lay the reported targets of nearly half of spike-specific TCRs. Repertoires were obtained only post-peak T cell response.

The receptor's source is an adult who received the AZD1222 COVID-19 vaccine. This specimen was peripheral blood, taken 28 days after the second AZD1222 dose. This chain joins TRBV28 and TRBJ1-4; D uncertain. CDR3 loop: CASKRPLFAANEKLFF. DNA for the CDR3: TGTGCCAGCAAGAGACCCCTTTTCGCTGCTAATGAAAAACTGTTTTTT.